This T cell receptor beta chain was sequenced during a study of OX40 agonist ivuxolimab in advanced cancers. On this clone: No antigen is known for it.

Between the trimmed V and J ends, which lost 3 bases and 0 bases, there was a span of 11 bases. The length of the CDR3 is 15 residues. Germline-derived CDR1 and CDR2 are SGHRS and YFSETQ. Study observations and caveats: The study found that CD8+ T cells averaged more expanded clones than CD4+. CD4+ and CD8+ T cells in blood underwent clonal expansion by week 6 at 0.1 to 3.0 mg/kg. It was not determined which antigens were specifically recognized by the peripheral T cells that had undergone clonal expansion.

Sequenced by immunoSEQ multiplex PCR; TCRdb stores in-frame clones only, minus some. The repertoire holds approximately 60,000 clones, with around 81% as singletons. The source is an adult with an advanced solid tumor such as melanoma, head and neck, liver or kidney cancer. The genes are TRBV5-1 and TRBJ2-3, with a tentative D call TRBD2 (5 bases). Sequences were derived from CD4+ or CD8+ T cells sorted from blood, sampled in a trial of the OX40 agonist ivuxolimab. Here the CDR3 reads CASSSKRTSTDTQYF. In DNA, the CDR3 is TGCGCCAGCAGCTCCAAACGGACTAGCACAGATACGCAGTATTTT. Looking up the rest from reference TRBV5-1 and TRBJ2-3 gives the full variable domain: KAGVTQTPRYLIKTRGQQVTLSCSPISGHRSVSWYQQTPGQGLQFLFEYFSETQRNKGNFPGRFSGRQFSNSRSEMNVSTLELGDSALYLCASSSKRTSTDTQYFGPGTRLTVL.